The 29 T cell receptor beta chains presented below share a single source sample, sequenced in a study of T cell responses to AZD1222 COVID-19 vaccine. Clones were sequenced by immunoSEQ multiplex PCR, and TCRdb holds only the in-frame ones, with some missing. The sample holds some 95,000 clones, around 89% seen once. The sample consisted of peripheral blood, taken 28 days after the second AZD1222 dose. The source is an adult who received the AZD1222 COVID-19 vaccine.

J is TRBJ1-3 and V is TRBV29-1; no firm D call. In germline, CDR1 is SQVTM, CDR2 ANQGSEA. Trimming shortened V by 5 bases and J by 4 bases, and 6 bases separated the two germline ends. This CDR3 contains 11 residues. DNA of the CDR3: TGCAGCGTTATGGTCGGAAACACCATATATTTT. This translates into CSVMVGNTIYF. Combining the CDR3 with reference TRBV29-1 and TRBJ1-3 gives the whole variable domain SAVISQKPSRDICQRGTSLTIQCQVDSQVTMMFWYRQQPGQSLTLIATANQGSEATYESGFVIDKFPISRPNLTFSTLTVSNMSPEDSSIYLCSVMVGNTIYFGEGSWLTVV.

On this clone: At one end, the junction sequence differs from germline, possibly due to a read error. The chain joins TRBV15 to TRBJ1-1; the D gene is possibly TRBD1 (6 bases). The CDR3 is made up of 13 amino acids. CDR1 LNHNV and CDR2 YYDKDF come from the germline V gene (reference sequence). Here the CDR3 reads CATRSRGNTEAFF. The DNA for the CDR3 is TGTGCCACCCGCAGCAGGGGGAACACTGAAGCTTTCTTT.

The V call is TRBV28, the J call TRBJ1-6; D ambiguous. The CDR3 is made up of 12 amino acids. V was cut by 4 bases and J by 7 bases, with 5 bases left in between. CDR1 and CDR2 (germline): MDHEN, SYDVKM. DNA for the CDR3: TGTGCCAGCAGTTATACAAATTCACCCCTCCACTTT. It codes for CASSYTNSPLHF.

This chain uses TRBV29-1 with TRBJ2-5; D is uncertain. Germline CDR1 reads SQVTM; CDR2 reads ANQGSEA. V lost 4 bases and J lost 4, with 7 bases in between. The CDR3 runs to 11 residues. The CDR3 is CSVGPGETQYF. Written as DNA, the CDR3 is TGCAGCGTTGGGCCGGGAGAGACCCAGTACTTC. The full variable domain, in which reference TRBV29-1 and TRBJ2-5 provide the parts outside the CDR3, is SAVISQKPSRDICQRGTSLTIQCQVDSQVTMMFWYRQQPGQSLTLIATANQGSEATYESGFVIDKFPISRPNLTFSTLTVSNMSPEDSSIYLCSVGPGETQYFGPGTRLLVL.

The chain couples TRBV18 to TRBJ1-6; D is perhaps TRBD1 (6 bases). Trimming cost V 2 bases and J 7 bases, with 12 bases left between them. Looked up from germline, CDR1 is KGHSH and CDR2 is LQKENI. The CDR3 runs 15 residues. CDR3 nucleotide sequence: TGTGCCAGCTCACCAGGGGGCAGGGGCAATTCACCCCTCCACTTT. The encoded protein is CASSPGGRGNSPLHF.

The rearrangement links TRBV28 to TRBJ1-2; 7 bases map to TRBD1. CDR1 and CDR2 (germline): MDHEN, SYDVKM. The CDR3 has 13 residues. V was pared by 2 bases and J by 8 bases, with 5 bases of the junction left unmatched. CDR3 in DNA: TGTGCCAGCAGTTTAACAGGGGCTCGAGGCTACACCTTC. The encoded protein is CASSLTGARGYTF.

The gene calls are TRBV19 and TRBJ2-4, with 7 bases that match TRBD1. Germline V gene sequence: CDR1 LNHDA, CDR2 SQIVND (reference sequence). This CDR3 has 17 amino acids. The trim removed 4 bases at V and 0 bases at J, leaving 9 bases unmatched. Here the CDR3 DNA reads TGTGCCAGTAGTACAACCGGGACAGCCCTAGCCAAAAACATTCAGTACTTC. Its protein is CASSTTGTALAKNIQYF.

In nucleotides, the CDR3 is TGCGCCAGCAGCCACGGACTAGCGGGAGTCCTCGAGTTCTTC. Its protein is CASSHGLAGVLEFF. The V and J genes are TRBV4-1 and TRBJ2-1; 13 nucleotides match TRBD2. V dropped 3 bases and J dropped 14; count of bases not matched to a gene: 7. Germline CDR1 is MGHRA and CDR2 is YSYEKL. The CDR3 has 14 amino acids.

In the case of this clone: Mismatch with germline at one junction end may stem from a read error. This sequence joins TRBV19 and TRBJ2-3, with 16 bases matching TRBD2. This CDR3 contains 18 residues. Germline V gene sequence: CDR1 LNHDA, CDR2 SQIVND (reference sequence). The CDR3: CASSMGTSGGAFTYTQYF. The CDR3 nucleotides read TGTGCCAGTAGTATGGGGACTAGCGGGGGGGCCTTCACATATACGCAGTATTTT.

The chain links TRBV9 to TRBJ2-3; unclear D gene. V was cut by 3 bases and J by 4 bases, with 15 bases left in between. CDR3 size: 15 residues. Germline V gene sequence: CDR1 SGDLS, CDR2 YYNGEE. DNA for the CDR3: TGTGCCAGCAGCGCCCTCGATTTCCTTTCAGATACGCAGTATTTT. Translation: CASSALDFLSDTQYF.

The chain combines TRBV30 with TRBJ1-2; D remains ambiguous. Per the germline V gene, CDR1 is GTSNPN and CDR2 is SVGIG (reference sequence). The CDR3 totals 14 residues. V lost 4 bases to trimming and J lost 3 bases, with 15 bases between them. CDR3 region: CAWTPHGAYYGYTF. CDR3 DNA: TGTGCCTGGACCCCTCATGGAGCATACTATGGCTACACCTTC.

This clone came up a few times. The chain is built from TRBV9 and TRBJ2-3; D is ambiguous. The V end was cut by 2 bases, the J end by 4 bases, with 8 bases between. The CDR3 runs to 13 residues. CDR1 SGDLS and CDR2 YYNGEE come from the germline V gene. CDR3 amino acids: CASSVRWADTQYF. For the CDR3, the DNA is TGTGCCAGCAGCGTCCGTTGGGCAGATACGCAGTATTTT.

V and J are TRBV5-6 and TRBJ1-1, with D possibly TRBD1 on 5 matching bases. The V and J ends lost 0 bases and 2 bases respectively, with 11 bases between them. The CDR3 loop spans 15 amino acids. Germline loops: CDR1 SGHDT, CDR2 YYEEEE. CDR3 protein: CASSLASGGNTEAFF. In DNA, the CDR3 is TGTGCCAGCAGCTTGGCTTCGGGGGGAAACACTGAAGCTTTCTTT. Supplemented by reference TRBV5-6 and TRBJ1-1, the full variable domain reads DAGVTQSPTHLIKTRGQQVTLRCSPKSGHDTVSWYQQALGQGPQFIFQYYEEEERQRGNFPDRFSGHQFPNYSSELNVNALLLGDSALYLCASSLASGGNTEAFFGQGTRLTVV.

The chain has TRBV12-5 and TRBJ2-4, with 8 bases aligning to TRBD2. CDR1 is LGHNT and CDR2 is FRNRAP in the germline V gene. The V segment lost 3 bases and the J segment 0 bases; nucleotides outside the gene matches: 13. The CDR3 is 19 residues long. The CDR3 DNA sequence: TGTGCTAGTGGTTTTAGCACTAGCGGAGGGCCTCTAGCCAAAAACATTCAGTACTTC. Translation: CASGFSTSGGPLAKNIQYF.

The chain has TRBV19 and TRBJ1-5; D unclear. CDR1 and CDR2 from the germline V gene are LNHDA and SQIVND (reference sequence). V lost 7 bases to trimming and J lost 1 base, with 14 bases between them. The CDR3 sequence is 15 residues long. The CDR3 sequence is CASILDGMSNQPQHF. CDR3 DNA: TGTGCCAGTATCCTGGACGGGATGAGCAATCAGCCCCAGCATTTT.

This clone showed up just a few times. The chain carries TRBV30 and TRBJ2-5; 11 bases are a match to TRBD2. Germline assignment: CDR1 GTSNPN and CDR2 SVGIG (reference sequence). The V segment lost 0 bases and the J segment 4 bases; nucleotides outside the gene matches: 1. This CDR3 spans 14 amino acids. This CDR3 reads CAWSVLAGVETQYF. DNA for the CDR3: TGTGCCTGGAGTGTACTAGCGGGAGTAGAGACCCAGTACTTC.

V gene TRBV5-1 combines with J gene TRBJ2-7; 10 bases are a match to TRBD2. Trimming cost V 4 bases and J 5 bases; bases outside gene matches: 6. CDR3 length: 14 amino acids. CDR1 is SGHRS and CDR2 is YFSETQ in the germline V gene. The CDR3 loop is CASSGIAGGDEQYF. Here the CDR3 DNA reads TGCGCCAGCAGCGGCATAGCGGGAGGCGACGAGCAGTACTTC.

V is TRBV19 and J is TRBJ1-4; TRBD1 matches at 7 bases. CDR1 LNHDA and CDR2 SQIVND come from the germline V gene (reference sequence). The CDR3 spans 15 residues. V dropped 5 bases and J dropped 7; count of bases not matched to a gene: 10. CDR3 sequence reads: CASSDPGDRAEKLFF. DNA for the CDR3: TGTGCCAGTAGTGATCCGGGTGACAGGGCTGAAAAACTGTTTTTT.

J is TRBJ2-3 and V is TRBV7-3, with TRBD2 identical over 10 bases. The CDR3 has 15 amino acids. CDR1 SGHTA and CDR2 FQGTGA come from the germline V gene. The J segment lost 5 bases and the V segment lost 6 bases, leaving 8 bases of the junction unmatched. The CDR3 DNA reads TGTGCCAGCAGTCTAAGCGGGAGGGCGGGAGATACGCAGTATTTT. It translates to CASSLSGRAGDTQYF.

In this sample, this clone turned up once. This chain connects TRBV15 to TRBJ1-6, with unresolved D. Trimming shortened V by 0 bases and J by 5 bases, and 11 bases separated the two germline ends. CDR3 length equals 16 residues. Germline-derived CDR1 and CDR2 are LNHNV and YYDKDF (reference sequence). CDR3 in amino acids: CATSREQSLNNSPLHF. CDR3 coding DNA: TGTGCCACCAGCAGAGAACAGTCTCTTAATAATTCACCCCTCCACTTT.

This chain connects TRBV5-6 to TRBJ1-5; no clear D. CDR1 is SGHDT and CDR2 is YYEEEE in the germline V gene. The CDR3 length is 15 residues. Trimming cost V 1 base and J 1 base, with 9 bases left between them. The CDR3: CASSLFGVSNQPQHF. CDR3 in DNA: TGTGCCAGCAGCTTGTTCGGGGTAAGCAATCAGCCCCAGCATTTT.

The DNA of the CDR3 is TGTGCCAGCAGTGACTCCTTAGCGGGAGGCCTGGATACGCAGTATTTT. This sequence encodes CASSDSLAGGLDTQYF. The genes are TRBV6-4 and TRBJ2-3; the match to TRBD2 covers 10 bases. Germline CDR1 MRHNA, CDR2 SNTAGT. CDR3 length: 16 residues. The ends lost 0 bases at V and 6 bases at J; junction bases unmatched: 6.

This chain links TRBV21-1 with TRBJ1-1; no DNA check was done on the table's D call, TRBD1. TRBV21-1 is termed a pseudogene. This CDR3 region has 17 residues. CDR3 coding DNA: TGTGCCAGCAGCAAAGGAGATAAGGCAGGGGAGAATACTGAAGCTTTCTTT. It is translated as CASSKGDKAGENTEAFF.

The chain links TRBV4-2 to TRBJ2-6, with TRBD1 identical over 9 bases. V trimming: 4 bases; J trimming: 1 base; junction bases outside the gene matches: 2. The germline gives CDR1 LGHNA, CDR2 YNFKEQ. CDR3 length equals 16 residues. The CDR3 reads CASSRDRESGANVLTF. DNA of the CDR3: TGTGCCAGCAGCCGGGACAGGGAATCTGGGGCCAACGTCCTGACTTTC.

The chain is built from TRBV5-1 and TRBJ1-2; D remains ambiguous. Germline-derived CDR1 and CDR2 are SGHRS and YFSETQ. The CDR3 spans 15 residues. Trimming took 1 base from V and 2 from J, leaving 12 bases between them. The CDR3 here is CASSLSPELNYGYTF. CDR3 DNA sequence: TGCGCCAGCAGCTTGTCCCCGGAGTTAAACTATGGCTACACCTTC.

This chain joins TRBV9 and TRBJ2-3; TRBD2 matches at 11 bases. The CDR3 loop spans 15 amino acids. CDR1 is SGDLS and CDR2 is YYNGEE in the germline V gene. The trim removed 0 bases at V and 12 bases at J, leaving 9 bases unmatched. This CDR3 reads CASSVGSGGALEQYF. CDR3 nucleotide sequence: TGTGCCAGCAGCGTAGGTAGCGGGGGGGCTTTGGAACAGTATTTT. Full variable domain (rest looked up from reference TRBV9 and TRBJ2-3): DSGVTQTPKHLITATGQRVTLRCSPRSGDLSVYWYQQSLDQGLQFLIQYYNGEERAKGNILERFSAQQFPDLHSELNLSSLELGDSALYFCASSVGSGGALEQYFGPGTRLTVL.

The V and J genes are TRBV6-5 and TRBJ1-1, with D perhaps TRBD1 (6 bases). The germline gives CDR1 MNHEY, CDR2 SVGAGI. This CDR3 is 10 amino acids long. Trimming pared 10 bases from V and 8 bases from J, leaving 11 bases between. The CDR3: CATVTGEAFF. The CDR3 DNA is TGTGCCACCGTGACAGGCGAAGCTTTCTTT.

The chain links TRBV27 to TRBJ2-7, with TRBD1 matching over 7 bases. The CDR3 spans 13 residues. Trimming took 8 bases from V and 2 from J; bases not matched to a gene: 6. The germline gives CDR1 MNHEY, CDR2 SMNVEV (reference sequence). CDR3 coding DNA: TGTGCCAGCGCCTCAGGGGGTGCCTACGAGCAGTACTTC. It is translated as CASASGGAYEQYF.

V is TRBV23-1 and J is TRBJ2-4, with D possibly matching TRBD1 (6 bases). TRBV23-1 carries the ORF label, with uncertain function. V shed 3 bases and J shed 6 bases, with 15 bases lying between them. CDR3 length: 15 residues. The CDR3 DNA is TGCGCCAGCAGTCATAGTGTAGGACAGCTAAACATTCAGTACTTC. Its translation is CASSHSVGQLNIQYF.